Listed here is a single TCR beta chain. Its antigen is not known. This specimen belongs to a study of early stage breast cancer tumors. Turning to the study itself: Seven or eight ER+/PR+/HER2- tumors were invasive ductal; a few were invasive lobular.

Method: immunoSEQ multiplex PCR; TCRdb's copy keeps in-frame clones and lacks some. The repertoire includes roughly 56,000 clones, about 80% of them detected once, and about 3.4% sits in the top ten. Study-level results: Tumors had roughly 2.3-fold higher T cell density and higher clonality than adjacent normal breast tissue.

The material sequenced was blood. This clonotype was sampled from a person in their thirties with breast cancer.

The CDR3 coding sequence is TGCGCCAGCAGCTTATACGGACGGCTCACCGGGGAGCTGTTTTTT. Its protein product is CASSLYGRLTGELFF. The chain uses TRBV5-1 and TRBJ2-2; D is ambiguous. From germline, CDR1 is SGHRS and CDR2 YFSETQ. The V gene lost 2 bases and the J gene lost 4 bases, with 12 bases spanning the gap. This CDR3 comprises 15 residues.